The 27 T cell receptor beta chains below were found in one sample sequenced in a study of beta chain features in type 1 diabetes. Study-wide points: Moderately but significantly shorter TCRB CDR3s were found in Type 1 diabetes patients in all four CD4+ subsets.

For these receptors, no antigen is known. Expressed TCRB transcripts were sequenced because the entire RNA isolate underwent reverse transcription. The data were produced by immunoSEQ multiplex PCR, yet TCRdb's version contains in-frame clones alone and is incomplete. Found here are nearly 700,000 clones, roughly 13% of them singletons; the top ten hold less than 0.025%. Sequencing input: naive CD4+ T cells from blood. The receptor set was obtained from a young man with type 1 diabetes.

This clone was seen a handful of times. V is TRBV25-1 and J is TRBJ2-5; 12 nucleotides agree with TRBD2. From germline, CDR1 is MGHDK and CDR2 SYGVNS. V was pared by 2 bases and J by 1 base, with 5 bases of the junction left unmatched. This CDR3 has 17 residues. CDR3: CASSETRTSGTQETQYF. CDR3 coding DNA: TGTGCCAGCAGTGAAACCCGGACTAGCGGGACCCAAGAGACCCAGTACTTC.

This clone was counted only a few times. CDR3 nucleotide sequence: TGTGCCAGTAGAAACAGGGGGCATGACTATGGCTACACCTTC. Its translation: CASRNRGHDYGYTF. The rearrangement uses TRBV19 and TRBJ1-2, with 9 bases that match TRBD1. Germline-derived CDR1 and CDR2 are LNHDA and SQIVND (reference sequence). V lost 6 bases and J lost 3; bases outside the gene matches: 5. This CDR3 has 14 residues.

This chain connects TRBV7-2 to TRBJ2-3; 9 bases are shared with TRBD2. Germline lookup yields CDR1 SGHTA and CDR2 FQGNSA. The CDR3 is 16 residues long. V dropped 4 bases and J dropped 4; count of bases not matched to a gene: 9. The CDR3 is CASSSQASGEADTQYF. CDR3 in DNA: TGTGCCAGCAGCTCCCAGGCTAGCGGGGAGGCAGATACGCAGTATTTT.

About this clone itself: Additional DNA sequences in this sample encode the identical CDR3. V and J are TRBV5-1 and TRBJ2-1; weak D call: TRBD1 (5 bases). CDR3 length equals 14 residues. Trimming removed 4 bases at V and 2 bases at J, with 10 bases between. The germline gives CDR1 SGHRS, CDR2 YFSETQ. The DNA for the CDR3 is TGCGCCAGCAGCCTGGGGCAGGCCTACAATGAGCAGTTCTTC. It is translated as CASSLGQAYNEQFF.

This chain's CDR3 is CASSHPVGGQEAFF. The CDR3 DNA follows: TGTGCCAGCAGTCACCCCGTGGGGGGGCAAGAAGCTTTCTTT. This chain links TRBV6-5 with TRBJ1-1, with a weak D call TRBD1 (6 bases). Deletions cut 5 bases from V and 8 bases from J, with 18 bases between. Germline lookup yields CDR1 MNHEY and CDR2 SVGAGI. This CDR3 is built from 14 residues.

The genes are TRBV5-4 and TRBJ2-3, with 7 positions matching TRBD1. V lost 1 base and J lost 9; bases outside the gene matches: 14. The germline V gene encodes CDR1 SGHNT and CDR2 YYREEE (reference sequence). This CDR3 spans 16 amino acids. The CDR3 spells CASSLFSGQRYPTQYF. Written as DNA, the CDR3 is TGTGCCAGCAGCTTGTTTTCGGGACAGCGCTACCCGACGCAGTATTTT. Full variable domain (remainder filled in from reference TRBV5-4 and TRBJ2-3): ETGVTQSPTHLIKTRGQQVTLRCSSQSGHNTVSWYQQALGQGPQFIFQYYREEENGRGNFPPRFSGLQFPNYSSELNVNALELDDSALYLCASSLFSGQRYPTQYFGPGTRLTVL.

This chain uses TRBV11-3 with TRBJ2-5; 8 bases fit TRBD2. This CDR3 is built from 12 residues. The V gene end was trimmed by 7 bases and the J gene end by 5 bases; junction bases not matched to a gene: 3. CDR1 and CDR2 (germline): SGHNT, YENEEA. Here the CDR3 reads CASTPGGETQYF. The CDR3 region has the DNA TGTGCCAGCACCCCGGGAGGGGAGACCCAGTACTTC.

In its sample, this clone was seen a few times. V is TRBV7-8 and J is TRBJ2-2, with TRBD1 identical over 7 bases. Trimming removed 4 bases from V and 4 bases from J; junction bases left unmatched: 12. Germline V gives CDR1 SGHVS, CDR2 FQNEAQ. This CDR3 has 17 amino acids. CDR3 nucleotides: TGTGCCAGCAGCTCGACAACAGGGGATAGGGCCACCGGGGAGCTGTTTTTT. Translation: CASSSTTGDRATGELFF.

The chain carries TRBV7-9 and TRBJ2-3, with a tentative D call TRBD2 (7 bases). The CDR3 covers 15 residues. CDR1 and CDR2 (germline): SEHNR, FQNEAQ (reference sequence). The V end was cut by 2 bases, the J end by 3 bases, with 12 bases between. This chain's CDR3 is CASSLRGGFTDTQYF. The CDR3 bases are TGTGCCAGCAGCTTAAGGGGGGGTTTTACAGATACGCAGTATTTT. The full variable domain, its missing parts supplied by reference TRBV7-9 and TRBJ2-3, is DTGVSQNPRHKITKRGQNVTFRCDPISEHNRLYWYRQTLGQGPEFLTYFQNEAQLEKSRLLSDRFSAERPKGSFSTLEIQRTEQGDSAMYLCASSLRGGFTDTQYFGPGTRLTVL.

The J gene is TRBJ2-7, the V gene TRBV11-1, with D perhaps TRBD2 (6 bases). V lost 6 bases and J 5 bases, leaving 23 bases between the germline ends. The CDR3 covers 16 residues. Germline V gives CDR1 SGHAT, CDR2 FQDESV (reference sequence). CDR3 in amino acids: CASRLVGGAGLNEQYF. The CDR3 region has the DNA TGTGCCAGCAGGCTTGTCGGGGGAGCTGGCCTCAACGAGCAGTACTTC.

The chain joins TRBV5-1 to TRBJ2-2, with D possibly being TRBD1 (6 bases). This CDR3 contains 15 residues. Germline V gives CDR1 SGHRS, CDR2 YFSETQ. Trimming cost V 4 bases and J 7 bases, with 17 bases left between them. The CDR3 sequence is CASSPTAGAVGELFF. CDR3 nucleotide sequence: TGCGCCAGCAGCCCGACTGCAGGGGCGGTCGGGGAGCTGTTTTTT.

A few counts support this clone. The rearrangement joins TRBV4-2 to TRBJ2-7; D is possibly TRBD1 (5 bases). The CDR3 is made up of 15 amino acids. V lost 1 base, J lost 3 bases, and 13 bases lay in between. In germline, CDR1 is LGHNA, CDR2 YNFKEQ. CDR3 in amino acids: CASSQVEQVGYEQYF. The CDR3 nucleotides read TGTGCCAGCAGCCAAGTTGAACAGGTTGGCTACGAGCAGTACTTC.

The chain has TRBV6-5 and TRBJ1-2; the match to TRBD1 covers 11 bases. Looked up from germline, CDR1 is MNHEY and CDR2 is SVGAGI. J lost 4 bases, V lost 2 bases, and 3 bases had no gene match. This CDR3 contains 15 residues. This CDR3 reads CASSYRDRGTYGYTF. CDR3 in DNA: TGTGCCAGCAGTTACAGGGACAGGGGGACCTATGGCTACACCTTC.

The chain uses TRBV7-2 and TRBJ2-7, with D unresolved. CDR1 is SGHTA, CDR2 FQGNSA, per germline. V shed 7 bases and J shed 3 bases, with 16 bases lying between them. This CDR3 has 14 amino acids. The CDR3 loop reads CASTPRQDSYEQYF. The CDR3 nucleotides are TGTGCCAGCACCCCACGGCAGGATAGCTACGAGCAGTACTTC.

The J gene is TRBJ1-1, the V gene TRBV9; 11 bases map to TRBD1. V was clipped by 0 bases and J by 10 bases; unmatched bases: 11. The CDR3 has 16 amino acids. Germline CDR1 is SGDLS and CDR2 is YYNGEE. The CDR3 nucleotides are TGTGCCAGCAGCGTAGGGACAGGGGGCGCGTTTAGCGCAGCTTTCTTT. Its translation is CASSVGTGGAFSAAFF.

This clone was observed a handful of times. V is TRBV7-8 and J is TRBJ2-7; D may be TRBD2 (5 bases). Trimming shortened V by 2 bases and J by 3 bases, and 11 bases separated the two germline ends. CDR3 length: 14 amino acids. Germline V gives CDR1 SGHVS, CDR2 FQNEAQ. The CDR3 sequence is CASSLPSGIYEQYF. Written as DNA, the CDR3 is TGTGCCAGCAGCTTACCCTCGGGGATCTACGAGCAGTACTTC.

The rearrangement uses TRBV7-9 and TRBJ2-1, with 10 bases fitting TRBD2. The CDR3 covers 16 residues. Germline CDR1 and CDR2: SEHNR and FQNEAQ (reference sequence). J gave up 4 bases and V 5 bases, and 8 bases lay outside the gene matches. The CDR3, as DNA: TGTGCCAGCAGCCCGGCCCTAGCGGGGGTTTACAATGAGCAGTTCTTC. It specifies CASSPALAGVYNEQFF.

This chain uses TRBV30 with TRBJ1-2; D not resolved. The CDR3 is 15 amino acids. V lost 3 bases to trimming and J lost 5 bases, with 19 bases between them. Per germline, CDR1 GTSNPN and CDR2 SVGIG (reference sequence). The CDR3 region is CAWSALGRTTYGYTF. The CDR3 DNA reads TGTGCCTGGAGCGCCTTGGGCAGAACTACTTATGGCTACACCTTC.

The V and J genes are TRBV5-6 and TRBJ1-4, with D unresolved. The ends were cut back, 0 bases at V and 3 bases at J, with 12 bases in the middle. The CDR3 covers 16 residues. The germline CDR1 and CDR2 sequences are SGHDT and YYEEEE. CDR3 in amino acids: CASSLAPQQPNEKLFF. The CDR3 coding sequence is TGTGCCAGCAGCTTGGCCCCCCAGCAGCCTAATGAAAAACTGTTTTTT.

The chain carries TRBV6-5 and TRBJ1-1; TRBD1 is a possible D gene (6 bases). Trimming shortened V by 2 bases and J by 1 base, and 8 bases separated the two germline ends. This CDR3 has 14 amino acids. The germline CDR1 and CDR2 sequences are MNHEY and SVGAGI. The CDR3 region has the DNA TGTGCCAGCAGTTACCGGGGGGCGAACACTGAAGCTTTCTTT. This codes for CASSYRGANTEAFF.

The chain couples TRBV29-1 to TRBJ2-7; the D gene is possibly TRBD2 (7 bases). The germline V gene encodes CDR1 SQVTM and CDR2 ANQGSEA. CDR3 size: 14 residues. Trimming removed 4 bases from V and 6 bases from J, with 19 bases in between. The CDR3 loop reads CSVGPRGGDSEQYF. The DNA of the CDR3 is TGCAGCGTTGGGCCCAGGGGAGGGGACTCCGAGCAGTACTTC.

This clone appeared a few times. Other DNA sequences within the sample encode an identical CDR3. CDR3 sequence reads: CASSPDSNYGYTF. The CDR3 nucleotides are TGTGCCAGCTCACCGGACAGTAACTATGGCTACACCTTC. The chain recombines TRBV18 with TRBJ1-2; D possibly corresponds to TRBD1 (6 bases). The CDR3 is 13 amino acids. Germline V CDR1 and CDR2: KGHSH, LQKENI. Trimming cost V 3 bases and J 1 base, with 6 bases left between them. Supplemented by reference TRBV18 and TRBJ1-2, the full variable domain reads NAGVMQNPRHLVRRRGQEARLRCSPMKGHSHVYWYRQLPEEGLKFMVYLQKENIIDESGMPKERFSAEFPKEGPSILRIQQVVRGDSAAYFCASSPDSNYGYTFGSGTRLTVV.

There are a few counts of this clone. The chain is built from TRBV5-4 and TRBJ1-3; D uncertain. The CDR3 runs 14 residues. CDR1 and CDR2 (germline): SGHNT, YYREEE (reference sequence). Trimming left V 0 bases short and J 3 bases short, with 7 bases between. The CDR3 loop is CASSLEGFGNTIYF. Here the CDR3 DNA reads TGTGCCAGCAGCTTGGAAGGGTTTGGAAACACCATATATTTT.

V and J are TRBV28 and TRBJ2-5, with 8 positions matching TRBD2. Trimming at V came to 4 bases and at J to 5 bases, leaving 9 bases not matched to a gene. The germline V gene encodes CDR1 MDHEN and CDR2 SYDVKM. The CDR3 extends over 15 amino acids. Here the CDR3 DNA reads TGTGCCAGCAGTTCCCCCCGGGGGGGCTCCGAGACCCAGTACTTC. This encodes CASSSPRGGSETQYF.

This clone occurred a few times. This rearrangement joins TRBV5-1 to TRBJ1-1; D unresolved. Trimming took off 1 base at V and 3 bases at J, with 13 bases between the two ends. The V gene's germline CDR1 is SGHRS and CDR2 YFSETQ. The CDR3 consists of 15 residues. CDR3 sequence reads: CASSLWGGGDTEAFF. CDR3 nucleotides: TGCGCCAGCAGCTTGTGGGGAGGTGGAGACACTGAAGCTTTCTTT.

The rearrangement links TRBV28 to TRBJ1-6; maybe TRBD1 (6 bases). Trimming stripped 7 bases from V and 8 bases from J, with 12 bases between. This CDR3 has 13 residues. Germline V gene sequence: CDR1 MDHEN, CDR2 SYDVKM. The CDR3 reads CASIEGGDSPLHF. CDR3 bases: TGTGCCAGCATCGAGGGGGGGGATTCACCCCTCCACTTT.

The chain has TRBV18 and TRBJ2-5, with a weak D call TRBD1 (6 bases). The length of the CDR3 is 14 residues. V was pared by 6 bases and J by 2 bases, with 13 bases between. The germline V gene has CDR1 KGHSH and CDR2 LQKENI. CDR3 protein: CASSRTERQETQYF. The CDR3 DNA reads as TGTGCCAGCTCCCGGACAGAAAGACAAGAGACCCAGTACTTC.